A single sample is the source of the 17 T cell receptor beta chains below, sequenced in a study of PD-1 blockade in classical Hodgkin lymphoma (dated by TCRdb to about 2020). Receptor libraries were prepared by the immunoSEQ multiplex PCR assay. TCRdb retrieved this table from immuneACCESS and kept in-frame rearrangements only. Not all clones are present; in checked studies, unresolved V genes account for under half, and no reason is known for the remainder. The sample table holds some 100,000 clones, of which 92% were seen once. Together, the top ten hold less than 3.5% of the sample. The label giving this sample's time point can be read as: cycle 1 day 1 (C1D1), immediately before nivolumab initiation. Relapse after autologous stem cell transplantation had occurred in all trial patients, and cohorts A, B and C were distinguished by prior brentuximab vedotin exposure. This sample comprised peripheral blood mononuclear cells (PBMCs), obtained at baseline. All receptors come from a human donor with classical Hodgkin lymphoma.

The rearrangement joins TRBV30 to TRBJ2-2; tentative D call: TRBD1 (6 bases). The germline gives CDR1 GTSNPN, CDR2 SVGIG (reference sequence). The CDR3 is 15 amino acids. V shed 1 base and J shed 6 bases, with 15 bases lying between them. CDR3 nucleotide sequence: TGTGCCTGGAGTGGCGACAGGAAAGTCGCCGGGGAGCTGTTTTTT. It specifies CAWSGDRKVAGELFF. The full variable domain, completed using reference TRBV30 and TRBJ2-2, is SQTIHQWPATLVQPVGSPLSLECTVEGTSNPNLYWYRQAAGRGLQLLFYSVGIGQISSEVPQNLSASRPQDRQFILSSKKLLLSDSGFYLCAWSGDRKVAGELFFGEGSRLTVL.

The chain carries TRBV20-1 and TRBJ2-7; D is possibly TRBD1 (5 bases). The germline gives CDR1 DFQATT, CDR2 SNEGSKA (reference sequence). The CDR3 covers 11 residues. The chain's CDR3 is CSQGSLYEQYF. As DNA, the CDR3 is TGCAGCCAGGGCAGCTTGTACGAGCAGTACTTC.

This clone was picked up a small number of times. This chain links TRBV28 with TRBJ2-7, with 9 bases lining up with TRBD1. Germline lookup yields CDR1 MDHEN and CDR2 SYDVKM. CDR3 length equals 16 residues. Trimming took 5 bases from V and 1 from J; bases not matched to a gene: 9. CDR3 protein: CASSQGTGSVSYEQYF. The CDR3 DNA reads TGTGCCAGCAGTCAGGGGACAGGGAGCGTATCCTACGAGCAGTACTTC.

This rearrangement joins TRBV27 to TRBJ1-3; the D is unclear. V was trimmed by 3 bases and J by 1 base, leaving 10 bases between them. The CDR3 is 15 amino acids. CDR1 is MNHEY, CDR2 SMNVEV, per germline (reference sequence). This CDR3 is CASSLTRLSGNTIYF. The DNA for the CDR3 is TGTGCCAGCAGTTTGACCAGACTATCTGGAAACACCATATATTTT.

V is TRBV21-1 and J is TRBJ2-5; the table's D call TRBD2 went unverified against the DNA. TRBV21-1 is tagged as a pseudogene. This CDR3 comprises 13 residues. This chain's CDR3 is CASRGGAQETQYF. The DNA for the CDR3 is TGTGCCAGCAGAGGGGGGGCACAGGAGACCCAGTACTTC.

The gene calls are TRBV7-3 and TRBJ2-1; D possibly uses TRBD1 or TRBD2 (5 bases each). The V end lost 4 bases, the J end lost 7 bases, and 23 bases lay between the germline ends. The length of the CDR3 is 17 residues. Germline V gene sequence: CDR1 SGHTA, CDR2 FQGTGA. CDR3 in DNA: TGTGCCAGCAGCTCGTATCCGTGGGGACCCCAAGGGAATGAGCAGTTCTTC. Amino acids: CASSSYPWGPQGNEQFF. Looking up the rest from reference TRBV7-3 and TRBJ2-1 gives the full variable domain: GAGVSQTPSNKVTEKGKYVELRCDPISGHTALYWYRQSLGQGPEFLIYFQGTGAADDSGLPNDRFFAVRPEGSVSTLKIQRTERGDSAVYLCASSSYPWGPQGNEQFFGPGTRLTVL.

CDR3 sequence reads: CASSVGQEGQPQHF. In DNA, the CDR3 is TGTGCCAGCAGCGTAGGACAGGAGGGTCAGCCCCAGCATTTT. The J gene is TRBJ1-5, the V gene TRBV9; perhaps TRBD1 as D (6 bases). Germline CDR1 and CDR2: SGDLS and YYNGEE. The V end lost 0 bases, the J end lost 6 bases, and 10 bases lay between the germline ends. The CDR3 has 14 amino acids.

Here the CDR3 reads CASSFASGKYEQYF. The CDR3, as DNA: TGTGCCAGCAGTTTTGCTAGCGGGAAGTACGAGCAGTACTTC. The chain has TRBV28 and TRBJ2-7; 9 nucleotides agree with TRBD2. This CDR3 has 14 amino acids. Germline values: CDR1 MDHEN, CDR2 SYDVKM. Germline trimming cut 3 bases from V and 4 bases from J; bases unmatched to any gene: 4.

V and J are TRBV28 and TRBJ1-2; unclear D gene. CDR3 size: 12 residues. The V gene's germline CDR1 is MDHEN and CDR2 SYDVKM. Trimming shortened V by 3 bases and J by 4 bases, and 6 bases separated the two germline ends. The DNA of the CDR3 is TGTGCCAGCAGTTTCTCTGTCTATGGCTACACCTTC. Protein: CASSFSVYGYTF.

The chain uses TRBV19 and TRBJ2-7, with D tentatively TRBD1 (6 bases). This CDR3 comprises 14 residues. CDR1 and CDR2 (germline): LNHDA, SQIVND (reference sequence). V was cut by 3 bases and J by 0 bases, with 9 bases left in between. CDR3 loop: CASSINRVSYEQYF. In DNA form, the CDR3 reads TGTGCCAGTAGTATCAACAGGGTCTCCTACGAGCAGTACTTC.

The chain recombines TRBV4-1 with TRBJ2-1; D perhaps matches TRBD1 (6 bases). Germline lookup yields CDR1 MGHRA and CDR2 YSYEKL. Trimming pared 4 bases from V and 8 bases from J, leaving 24 bases between. The CDR3 has 17 amino acids. The CDR3 here is CASSPSKGVDYLDEQFF. The CDR3 nucleotides read TGCGCCAGCAGCCCCTCAAAGGGGGTTGACTACCTGGATGAGCAGTTCTTC.

This clone showed up just once. This chain joins TRBV7-7 and TRBJ2-5, with D possibly called TRBD1 or TRBD2 (5 bases each). Germline V gene lookup returns CDR1 SSHAT and CDR2 FNYEAQ (reference sequence). The CDR3 has 13 residues. The V and J ends lost 1 base and 5 bases respectively, with 8 bases between them. In nucleotides, the CDR3 is TGTGCCAGCAGCTTAGATTGGGGGGAGACCCAGTACTTC. It translates to CASSLDWGETQYF.

V gene TRBV29-1 combines with J gene TRBJ1-2; D is perhaps TRBD1 (5 bases). Germline V gives CDR1 SQVTM, CDR2 ANQGSEA. This CDR3 contains 11 residues. The V end lost 5 bases, the J end lost 4 bases, and 8 bases lay between the germline ends. CDR3 residues: CSVLDSYGYTF. The CDR3 DNA follows: TGCAGCGTTTTAGACAGCTATGGCTACACCTTC.

V is TRBV19 and J is TRBJ2-2, with 11 nucleotides matching TRBD2. The CDR3 runs to 14 residues. The V gene end was trimmed by 6 bases and the J gene end by 7 bases; junction bases not matched to a gene: 4. Germline values: CDR1 LNHDA, CDR2 SQIVND (reference sequence). The CDR3 here is CASRLAGVNGELFF. CDR3 nucleotide sequence: TGTGCCAGTAGACTAGCGGGAGTTAACGGGGAGCTGTTTTTT.

The table lists this clone with a count of one. This rearrangement joins TRBV11-2 to TRBJ2-7; 7 nucleotides align to TRBD1. The trim removed 5 bases at V and 3 bases at J, leaving 7 bases unmatched. CDR1 and CDR2 (germline): SGHAT, FQNNGV. The CDR3 contains 14 residues. CDR3 amino acids: CASSPETGFYEQYF. The CDR3 DNA follows: TGTGCCAGCAGCCCAGAGACAGGGTTCTACGAGCAGTACTTC.

The chain is built from TRBV12-5 and TRBJ2-7, with 10 bases fitting TRBD2. The V segment lost 4 bases and the J segment 4 bases; nucleotides outside the gene matches: 13. The germline gives CDR1 LGHNT, CDR2 FRNRAP. The CDR3 loop spans 17 amino acids. The CDR3 DNA reads TGTGCTAGTGGTTCACCCTCGGCCCCTAGCGGGAGTTACGAGCAGTACTTC. This encodes CASGSPSAPSGSYEQYF.

This rearrangement joins TRBV12-5 to TRBJ1-4; D remains ambiguous. CDR3 size: 17 residues. Germline V gives CDR1 LGHNT, CDR2 FRNRAP. The V gene lost 2 bases and the J gene lost 10 bases, with 23 bases spanning the gap. CDR3 nucleotides: TGTGCTAGTGGTTTGACCACCGAACAAGGCAACTATGGAAAACTGTTTTTT. Protein: CASGLTTEQGNYGKLFF.